The following is a TCR beta chain sequence with its context. The sample originates from a study of blood T cell repertoires in COVID-19. Study-wide background: There were acute and convalescent COVID-19 samples, and they came from the United States, Italy and Spain.

The CDR3 length is 14 residues. V lost 1 base and J lost 0, with 8 bases in between. Germline V gene lookup returns CDR1 SGHRS and CDR2 YFSETQ. Authors' data handling: Reference gene primers were amplified, and this amplification served to estimate nucleated cell counts. Using immunoSEQ multiplex PCR, the repertoire was profiled, and TCRdb retains in-frame clones only, with some absent. From that table come the V and J calls and clone size; the DNA was used to work out D and trimming. Of about 130,000 clones in the sample, about four fifths were seen once. The specimen was peripheral blood. This TCR was recovered from a woman older than 75 with acute or convalescent COVID-19. This rearrangement joins TRBV5-1 to TRBJ2-7; no firm D call. CDR3 DNA: TGCGCCAGCAGCTTGTCAGGAAGCTCCTACGAGCAGTACTTC. Translation: CASSLSGSSYEQYF.